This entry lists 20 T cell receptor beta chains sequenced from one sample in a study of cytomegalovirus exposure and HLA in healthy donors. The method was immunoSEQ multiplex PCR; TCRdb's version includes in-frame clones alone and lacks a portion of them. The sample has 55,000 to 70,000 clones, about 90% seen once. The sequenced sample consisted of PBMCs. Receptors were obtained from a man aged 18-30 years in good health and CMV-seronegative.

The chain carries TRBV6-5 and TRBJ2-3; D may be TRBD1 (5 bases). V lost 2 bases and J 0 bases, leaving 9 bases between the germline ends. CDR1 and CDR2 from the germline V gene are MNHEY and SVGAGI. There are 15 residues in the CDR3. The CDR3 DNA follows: TGTGCCAGCAGTTACGGGGCCTCTAGCACAGATACGCAGTATTTT. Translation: CASSYGASSTDTQYF.

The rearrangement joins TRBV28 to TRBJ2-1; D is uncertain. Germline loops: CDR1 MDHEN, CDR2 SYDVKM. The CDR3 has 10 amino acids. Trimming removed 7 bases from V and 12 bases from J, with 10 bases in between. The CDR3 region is CASNYSGQFF. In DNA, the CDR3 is TGTGCCAGCAACTACTCCGGGCAGTTCTTC.

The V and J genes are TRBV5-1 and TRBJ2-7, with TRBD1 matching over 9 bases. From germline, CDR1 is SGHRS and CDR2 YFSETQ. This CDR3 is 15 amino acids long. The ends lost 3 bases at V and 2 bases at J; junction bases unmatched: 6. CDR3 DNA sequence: TGCGCCAGCAGCTCGGGGGACAGGGCCGCCTACGAGCAGTACTTC. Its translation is CASSSGDRAAYEQYF.

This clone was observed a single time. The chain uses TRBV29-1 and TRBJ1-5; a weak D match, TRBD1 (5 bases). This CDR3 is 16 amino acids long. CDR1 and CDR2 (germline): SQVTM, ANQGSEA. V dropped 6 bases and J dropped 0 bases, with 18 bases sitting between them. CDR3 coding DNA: TGCAGCGTGTTGTTGCTTGGACAAAATAGCAATCAGCCCCAGCATTTT. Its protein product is CSVLLLGQNSNQPQHF.

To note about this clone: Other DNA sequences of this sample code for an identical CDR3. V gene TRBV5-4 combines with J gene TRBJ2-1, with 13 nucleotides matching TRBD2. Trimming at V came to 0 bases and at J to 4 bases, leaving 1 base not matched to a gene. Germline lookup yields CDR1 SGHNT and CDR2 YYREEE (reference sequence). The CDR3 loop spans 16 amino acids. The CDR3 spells CASSLGLAGGYNEQFF. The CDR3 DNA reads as TGTGCCAGCAGCTTGGGACTAGCGGGAGGATACAATGAGCAGTTCTTC.

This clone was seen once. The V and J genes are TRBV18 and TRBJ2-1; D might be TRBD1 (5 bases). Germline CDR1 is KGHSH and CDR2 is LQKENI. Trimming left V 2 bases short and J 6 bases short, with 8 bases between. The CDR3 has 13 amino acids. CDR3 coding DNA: TGTGCCAGCTCACCAGCCAGGGCCAATGAGCAGTTCTTC. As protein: CASSPARANEQFF.

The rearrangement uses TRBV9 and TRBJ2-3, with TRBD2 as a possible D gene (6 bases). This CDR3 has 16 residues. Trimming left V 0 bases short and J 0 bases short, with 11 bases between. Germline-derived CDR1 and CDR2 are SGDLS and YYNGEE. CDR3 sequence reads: CASSVAGLSSTDTQYF. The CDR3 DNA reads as TGTGCCAGCAGCGTAGCGGGACTGTCTAGCACAGATACGCAGTATTTT.

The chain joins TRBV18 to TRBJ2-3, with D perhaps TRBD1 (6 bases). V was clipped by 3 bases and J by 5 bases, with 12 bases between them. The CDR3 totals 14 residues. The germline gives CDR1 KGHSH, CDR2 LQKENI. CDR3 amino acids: CASSPAGVEDTQYF. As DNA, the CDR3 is TGTGCCAGCTCACCCGCAGGGGTAGAAGATACGCAGTATTTT.

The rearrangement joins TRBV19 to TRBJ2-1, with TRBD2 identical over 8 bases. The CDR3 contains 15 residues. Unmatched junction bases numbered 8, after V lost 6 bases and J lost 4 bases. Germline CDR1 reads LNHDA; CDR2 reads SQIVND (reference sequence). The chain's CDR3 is CASRRGGRPYNEQFF. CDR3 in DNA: TGTGCCAGTAGGCGCGGGGGGCGACCTTACAATGAGCAGTTCTTC.

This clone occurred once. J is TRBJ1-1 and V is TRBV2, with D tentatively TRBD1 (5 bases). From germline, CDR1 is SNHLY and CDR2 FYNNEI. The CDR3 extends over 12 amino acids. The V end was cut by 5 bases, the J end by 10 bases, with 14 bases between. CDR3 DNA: TGTGCCAGCAGTCGGGACTCAAGTTCAGCTTTCTTT. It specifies CASSRDSSSAFF.

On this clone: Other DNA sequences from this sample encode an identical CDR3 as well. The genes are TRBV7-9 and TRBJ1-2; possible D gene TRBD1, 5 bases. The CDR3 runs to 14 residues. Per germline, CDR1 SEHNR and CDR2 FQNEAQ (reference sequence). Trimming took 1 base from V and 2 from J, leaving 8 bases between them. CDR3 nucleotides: TGTGCCAGCAGCTTAGGCGACAGCAACTATGGCTACACCTTC. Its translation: CASSLGDSNYGYTF.

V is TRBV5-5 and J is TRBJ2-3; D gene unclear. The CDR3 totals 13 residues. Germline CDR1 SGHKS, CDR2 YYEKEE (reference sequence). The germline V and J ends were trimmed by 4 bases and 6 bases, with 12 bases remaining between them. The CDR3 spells CASSISGADTQYF. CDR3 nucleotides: TGTGCCAGCAGCATCTCCGGAGCGGATACGCAGTATTTT.

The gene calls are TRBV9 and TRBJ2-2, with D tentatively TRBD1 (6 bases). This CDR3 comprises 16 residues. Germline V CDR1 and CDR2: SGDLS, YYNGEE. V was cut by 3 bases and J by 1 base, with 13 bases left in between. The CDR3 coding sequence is TGTGCCAGCAGCGCCAGAGGGACACGGAACACCGGGGAGCTGTTTTTT. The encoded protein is CASSARGTRNTGELFF.

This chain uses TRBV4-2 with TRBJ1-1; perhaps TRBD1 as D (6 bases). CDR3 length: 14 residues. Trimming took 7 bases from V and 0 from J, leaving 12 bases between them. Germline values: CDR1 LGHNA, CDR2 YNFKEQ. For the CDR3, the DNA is TGTGCCAGCAACCGAGGGGGGGTGAACACTGAAGCTTTCTTT. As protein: CASNRGGVNTEAFF.

The CDR3 nucleotides read TGTGCCAGCTCACCAGACGACCGGGACAGGTTGGGGTACTTC. Translating gives CASSPDDRDRLGYF. This rearrangement joins TRBV18 to TRBJ2-4, with 8 bases aligning to TRBD1. Germline V lookup: CDR1 KGHSH, CDR2 LQKENI. CDR3 size: 14 residues. Germline trimming cut 2 bases from V and 15 bases from J; bases unmatched to any gene: 12.

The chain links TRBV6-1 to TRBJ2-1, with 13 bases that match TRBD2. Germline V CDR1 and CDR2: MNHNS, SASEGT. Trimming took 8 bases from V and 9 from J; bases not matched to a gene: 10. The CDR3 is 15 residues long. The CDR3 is CASYQLAGGRGEQFF. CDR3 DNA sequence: TGTGCCAGCTACCAACTAGCGGGAGGGCGAGGTGAGCAGTTCTTC.

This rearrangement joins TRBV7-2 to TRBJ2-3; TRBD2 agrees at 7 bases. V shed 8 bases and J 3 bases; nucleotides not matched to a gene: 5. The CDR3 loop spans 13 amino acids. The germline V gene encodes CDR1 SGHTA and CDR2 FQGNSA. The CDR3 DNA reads TGTGCCAGCGCTGCCGGGGGGACAGATACGCAGTATTTT. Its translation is CASAAGGTDTQYF. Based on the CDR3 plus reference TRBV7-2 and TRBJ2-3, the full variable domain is GAGVSQSPSNKVTEKGKDVELRCDPISGHTALYWYRQSLGQGLEFLIYFQGNSAPDKSGLPSDRFSAERTGGSVSTLTIQRTQQEDSAVYLCASAAGGTDTQYFGPGTRLTVL.

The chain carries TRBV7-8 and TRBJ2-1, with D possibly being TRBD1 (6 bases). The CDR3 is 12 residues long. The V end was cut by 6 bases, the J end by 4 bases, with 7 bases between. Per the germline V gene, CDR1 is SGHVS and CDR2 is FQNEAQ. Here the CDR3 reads CASRGQYNEQFF. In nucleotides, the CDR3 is TGTGCCAGCAGGGGACAATACAATGAGCAGTTCTTC.

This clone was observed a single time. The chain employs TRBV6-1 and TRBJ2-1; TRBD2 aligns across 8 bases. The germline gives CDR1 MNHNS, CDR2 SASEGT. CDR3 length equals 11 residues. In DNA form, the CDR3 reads TGTGCAGCGGGGGTCAACAATGAGCAGTTCTTC. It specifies CAAGVNNEQFF.

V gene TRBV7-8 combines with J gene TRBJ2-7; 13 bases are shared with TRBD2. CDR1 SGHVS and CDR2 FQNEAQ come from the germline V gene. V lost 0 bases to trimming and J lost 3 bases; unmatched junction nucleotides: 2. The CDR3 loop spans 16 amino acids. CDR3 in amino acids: CASSLAGTSGDYEQYF. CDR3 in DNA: TGTGCCAGCAGCTTAGCCGGGACTAGCGGGGACTACGAGCAGTACTTC. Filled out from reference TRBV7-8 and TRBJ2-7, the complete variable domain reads GAGVSQSPRYKVAKRGQDVALRCDPISGHVSLFWYQQALGQGPEFLTYFQNEAQLDKSGLPSDRFFAERPEGSVSTLKIQRTQQEDSAVYLCASSLAGTSGDYEQYFGPGTRLTVT.